These T cell receptor beta chains were read from a single sample in a study of blood T cells in healthy people across ages. TCRdb redid the calling of the 5' RACE reads with MiXCR, one entry per CDR3 protein. Altogether over 750,000 distinct CDR3 sequences are present, around a quarter being singletons, with the ten largest covering roughly 9%. A further study also used this sample, focusing on T cells of mothers and their children.

Material: blood. The receptors here all came from a boy between 10 and 17 years old in good health. CDR3s include the opening cysteine and the closing phenylalanine or tryptophan. The D gene is left open where the match is weak. The size entry is marked missing in some rows and otherwise reads once, few, many or a size class.

TRBJ1-1 | - | TRBV5-1 | - | TGCGCCAGCAGCTTGCATGGCCAACCGGGCACTGAAGCTTTCTTT | CASSLHGQPGTEAFF
TRBJ2-3 | - | TRBV27 | - | TGTGCCAGCAGTTTCGGTTATCCCGAGGCTACGCAGTATTTT | CASSFGYPEATQYF
TRBJ1-1 | - | TRBV5-6 | - | TGTGCCAGCAGCTTGGACACGGAAGGAACTGAAGCTTTCTTT | CASSLDTEGTEAFF
TRBJ2-7 | few | TRBV6-6 | TRBD1 | TGTGCCAGCGACGGGACAGGGGGCCACGAGCAGTACTTC | CASDGTGGHEQYF
TRBJ2-5 | - | TRBV11-2 | TRBD2 | TGTGCCAGCAGCTCGGGGGAGGGACTAGCCGCACCGGAGACCCAGTACTTC | CASSSGEGLAAPETQYF
TRBJ2-5 | - | TRBV7-9 | - | TGTGCCAGCAGCTTCCAGGGGTTAGGAGGAGAGACCCAGTACTTC | CASSFQGLGGETQYF
TRBJ2-5 | - | TRBV5-5 | TRBD2 | TGTGCCAGCAGTTACTCGACTAGCAGACTCCAAGAGACCCAGTACTTC | CASSYSTSRLQETQYF
TRBJ2-4 | few | TRBV7-9 | - | TGTGCCAGCAGCTTAGCGGGCGAGGGAATCACCCCAAACATTCAGTACTTC | CASSLAGEGITPNIQYF
TRBJ1-4 | - | TRBV12-3/TRBV12-4 | - | TGTGCCAGCAGTGTCCCAACTAATGAAAAACTGTTTTTT | CASSVPTNEKLFF
TRBJ2-7 | many | TRBV7-9 | - | TGTGCCAGCATCGACTCCACCTCCTACGAGCAGTACTTC | CASIDSTSYEQYF
TRBJ2-5 | - | TRBV28 | - | TGTGCGGTCGGGACGGGCCAAGAGACCCAGTACTTC | CAVGTGQETQYF
TRBJ2-7 | - | TRBV12-3/TRBV12-4 | TRBD2 | TGTGCCAGCAGTTATTCAGGGAGGGAAGAGCAGTACTTC | CASSYSGREEQYF
TRBJ2-2 | few | TRBV5-1 | - | TGCGCCAGCAGCATCAACGGGGGCAGGACCGGGGAGCTGTTTTTT | CASSINGGRTGELFF
TRBJ2-7 | - | TRBV7-2 | - | TGTGCCAGCAGCTTGGGGTCTCGATACGAGCAGTACTTC | CASSLGSRYEQYF
TRBJ2-7 | - | TRBV28 | TRBD1 | TGTGCCAGCAGCCCCCTGACAGGGCGGCCCTACGAGCAGTACTTC | CASSPLTGRPYEQYF
TRBJ2-1 | few | TRBV20-1 | TRBD2 | TGCAGTGCTAGAGATCGCGGGGGAGACGGCAATGAGCAGTTCTTC | CSARDRGGDGNEQFF
TRBJ2-1 | - | TRBV20-1 | - | TGCAGTGCGGTTCGGGGAGCTTCCTACAATGAGCAGTTCTTC | CSAVRGASYNEQFF
TRBJ2-1 | few | TRBV11-2 | - | TGTGCCAGCAGCCCCCCCGGAGGACTGGGGCAGTTCTTC | CASSPPGGLGQFF
TRBJ2-3 | few | TRBV11-1 | - | TGTGCCAGCAGCCTAGGGGCGGGGCTTGGTACGCAGTATTTT | CASSLGAGLGTQYF
TRBJ2-3 | few | TRBV7-8 | TRBD2 | TGTGCCAGCAGCTTACAGCGGGGGAGCACAGATACGCAGTATTTT | CASSLQRGSTDTQYF
TRBJ2-3 | few | TRBV2 | TRBD2 | TGTGCCAGCAGTGGAGCTAGCGGGAGCGGTGTTGAAGATACGCAGTATTTT | CASSGASGSGVEDTQYF
TRBJ2-6 | - | TRBV6-1 | - | TGTGCCAGCAGTCCTCAACTTGGGGCCAACGTCCTGACTTTC | CASSPQLGANVLTF
TRBJ1-4 | many | TRBV12-3/TRBV12-4 | - | TGTGCCAGCAGTTTTTCCGCAACTAATGAAAAACTGTTTTTT | CASSFSATNEKLFF
TRBJ2-5 | - | TRBV28 | - | TGTGCCAGCAGTCTGACAGCAGAAGAGACCCAGTACTTC | CASSLTAEETQYF
TRBJ2-1 | many | TRBV6-5 | - | TGTGCCAGCAGTTTAGAAACCGACAATGAGCAGTTCTTC | CASSLETDNEQFF
TRBJ2-7 | few | TRBV12-3/TRBV12-4 | - | TGTGCCAGCGGGGGGAACTCCTACGAGCAGTACTTC | CASGGNSYEQYF
TRBJ1-2 | few | TRBV24-1 | TRBD1 | TGTGCCACCAGTGACACGGACAGGGGGACTGGCTACACCTTC | CATSDTDRGTGYTF
TRBJ2-5 | - | TRBV5-1 | - | TGCGCCAGCAGCGCGCATACGAATGGCATTGAGACCCAGTACTTC | CASSAHTNGIETQYF
TRBJ2-6 | - | TRBV7-9 | - | TGTGCCAGCACCTTCACAGCCTCCTCTGGGGCCAACGTCCTGACTTTC | CASTFTASSGANVLTF
TRBJ1-1 | - | TRBV25-1 | - | TGTGCCAGCAGTGAATATGTAGCCTCCGGGAACACTGAAGCTTTCTTT | CASSEYVASGNTEAFF
TRBJ2-5 | few | TRBV7-7 | - | TGTGCTAGCAGCCCAACTAGCTTGGGAGAGACCCAGTACTTC | CASSPTSLGETQYF
TRBJ2-5 | - | TRBV7-8 | - | TGTGCCAGCAGCCTCCCACTAGCCCAGGAGACCCAGTACTTC | CASSLPLAQETQYF
TRBJ2-1 | few | TRBV18 | TRBD2 | TGTGCCAGCTCGCCGGGACTAGCGGGAGGGCCTTACAATGAGCAGTTCTTC | CASSPGLAGGPYNEQFF
TRBJ2-5 | few | TRBV6-5 | - | TGTGCCAGCAGGAGCCGCCGGACCACGATGCAGTACTTC | CASRSRRTTMQYF